A single sample gave rise to the 22 T cell receptor beta chains below, sequenced in a study of cytomegalovirus exposure and HLA in healthy donors (TCRdb year 2017). The library was prepared using the immunoSEQ multiplex PCR assay. For the multiplex PCR, a mixture combining 60 forward primers for TCR Vbeta segments and 13 reverse primers for TCR Jbeta segments was used. TCRdb limited this immuneACCESS table to in-frame rearrangements with V and J called. A share of clones is missing; checked studies link under half to unresolved V genes, and the rest is unexplained. Within this sample are roughly 150,000 clones, with around 75% of them counted one time only. The ten largest clonotypes hold around 1.3% of the sample. Material: PBMCs. These receptors were obtained from a female donor in good health and CMV-seronegative.

The V gene is TRBV5-1, the J gene TRBJ2-3; 10 nucleotides agree with TRBD2. CDR1 is SGHRS and CDR2 is YFSETQ in the germline V gene. The CDR3 totals 15 residues. V was pared by 3 bases and J by 3 bases, with 4 bases of the junction left unmatched. The CDR3 coding sequence is TGCGCCAGCAGCTGGGCTAGCGGGAGTACAGATACGCAGTATTTT. It codes for CASSWASGSTDTQYF.

Details on this clone: A read error may account for a junction end that differs from germline. The chain combines TRBV5-1 with TRBJ1-1; unclear D gene. The CDR3 length is 14 residues. CDR1 SGHRS and CDR2 YFSETQ come from the germline V gene. The CDR3 DNA follows: TGCGCCAGCAGATTGGTAGCCCTGGGCACTGAAGCTTTCTTT. It translates to CASRLVALGTEAFF.

V usage is TRBV2 and J usage is TRBJ2-7; TRBD2 matches at 8 bases. The CDR3 length is 11 residues. With V trimmed by 10 bases and J by 2 bases, 1 base remained unmatched. Germline loops: CDR1 SNHLY, CDR2 FYNNEI. CDR3 nucleotides: TGTGCCACAGCGGGGGCCTACGAGCAGTACTTC. It is translated as CATAGAYEQYF.

In regard to this clone: No conserved phenylalanine or tryptophan ends this CDR3, so it is likely a read error. The V gene is TRBV25-1, the J gene TRBJ1-2; 7 nucleotides line up with TRBD1. Per the germline V gene, CDR1 is MGHDK and CDR2 is SYGVNS. J lost 4 bases, V lost 4 bases, and 9 bases had no gene match. This CDR3 has 15 amino acids. In DNA form, the CDR3 reads TGTGCCAGCAGTGCGTACTCAGGGGGAAGCTATGGCTACACCGTC. This encodes CASSAYSGGSYGYTV.

Details on this clone: Other DNA sequences in this sample translate to the same CDR3. The chain couples TRBV2 to TRBJ2-7; D unresolved. Germline CDR1 is SNHLY and CDR2 is FYNNEI. This CDR3 is built from 11 residues. Trimming took off 7 bases at V and 2 bases at J, with 6 bases between the two ends. CDR3 nucleotide sequence: TGTGCCAGCACGCAGACCTACGAGCAGTACTTC. Translated, it gives CASTQTYEQYF.

This sequence joins TRBV9 and TRBJ2-2, with TRBD2 matching over 7 bases. Germline CDR1 and CDR2: SGDLS and YYNGEE. The CDR3 contains 17 residues. V was pared by 5 bases and J by 5 bases, with 15 bases of the junction left unmatched. The CDR3 sequence is CASRGSSGHPGTGELFF. The DNA for the CDR3 is TGTGCCAGCAGGGGGAGTAGCGGGCACCCCGGAACCGGGGAGCTGTTTTTT.

The chain couples TRBV28 to TRBJ1-1; D gene ambiguous. CDR1 MDHEN and CDR2 SYDVKM come from the germline V gene. The CDR3 extends over 12 amino acids. V lost 6 bases and J lost 3, with 8 bases in between. The CDR3 coding sequence is TGTGCCAGCAGCCTAAGTTACACTGAAGCTTTCTTT. Translated, it gives CASSLSYTEAFF.

The rearrangement links TRBV29-1 to TRBJ2-7; 8 positions agree with TRBD1. Germline V gene sequence: CDR1 SQVTM, CDR2 ANQGSEA. This CDR3 region has 13 residues. V gave up 7 bases and J gave up 2 bases; unmatched junction bases: 7. CDR3 region: CSAGQGEAYEQYF. The CDR3 nucleotides read TGCAGCGCCGGACAGGGTGAGGCCTACGAGCAGTACTTC.

This clone was seen more than once but under ten times. The genes are TRBV6-5 and TRBJ1-4; 10 bases agree with TRBD1. The V and J ends lost 0 bases and 7 bases, in that order; junction bases with no gene match: 2. The V gene's germline CDR1 is MNHEY and CDR2 SVGAGI. The CDR3 contains 15 residues. CDR3 nucleotides: TGTGCCAGCAGTTACTCCAGGGACAGGGGTGAAAAACTGTTTTTT. It specifies CASSYSRDRGEKLFF.

This chain links TRBV27 with TRBJ2-1; TRBD2 might be the D (6 bases). Germline V gene lookup returns CDR1 MNHEY and CDR2 SMNVEV (reference sequence). The CDR3 is 18 amino acids. V was trimmed by 2 bases and J by 0 bases, leaving 17 bases between them. This CDR3 is CASSLRGLAESSYNEQFF. Here the CDR3 DNA reads TGTGCCAGCAGTTTAAGGGGATTAGCGGAGAGCTCCTACAATGAGCAGTTCTTC.

The gene calls are TRBV25-1 and TRBJ2-1, with a weak D call TRBD2 (5 bases). Germline CDR1 reads MGHDK; CDR2 reads SYGVNS. This CDR3 region has 15 residues. The V and J ends lost 4 bases and 6 bases respectively, with 16 bases between them. The CDR3 is CASSGELALFNEQFF. DNA of the CDR3: TGTGCCAGCAGTGGGGAGCTAGCATTGTTCAATGAGCAGTTCTTC. Full variable domain (remainder filled in from reference TRBV25-1 and TRBJ2-1): EADIYQTPRYLVIGTGKKITLECSQTMGHDKMYWYQQDPGMELHLIHYSYGVNSTEKGDLSSESTVSRIRTEHFPLTLESARPSHTSQYLCASSGELALFNEQFFGPGTRLTVL.

V usage is TRBV19 and J usage is TRBJ2-1, with a weak D call TRBD2 (6 bases). Germline CDR1 and CDR2: LNHDA and SQIVND (reference sequence). Deletions cut 6 bases from V and 6 bases from J, with 18 bases between. CDR3 length: 15 amino acids. The CDR3, as DNA: TGTGCCAGTAGGACCTGGGAGGCCGCCCCCAATGAGCAGTTCTTC. As protein: CASRTWEAAPNEQFF. Together with reference TRBV19 and TRBJ2-1, the CDR3 gives the full variable domain: DGGITQSPKYLFRKEGQNVTLSCEQNLNHDAMYWYRQDPGQGLRLIYYSQIVNDFQKGDIAEGYSVSREKKESFPLTVTSAQKNPTAFYLCASRTWEAAPNEQFFGPGTRLTVL.

This chain joins TRBV4-2 and TRBJ2-7, with 9 bases aligning to TRBD1. The J segment lost 13 bases and the V segment lost 1 base, leaving 11 bases of the junction unmatched. Germline CDR1 and CDR2: LGHNA and YNFKEQ. CDR3 length: 14 residues. DNA of the CDR3: TGTGCCAGCAGCCAAGGAACCTGGGACAGGGACTTTTACTTC. Translated: CASSQGTWDRDFYF.

The chain joins TRBV10-1 to TRBJ1-1; D is unclear. Germline V gene data show CDR1 as WNHNN and CDR2 as SYGVQD (reference sequence). V was shortened by 3 bases and J by 0 bases, with 8 bases between the two germline ends. The CDR3 covers 14 residues. The CDR3 region has the DNA TGCGCCAGCAGTGACCAGAACCTGAACACTGAAGCTTTCTTT. Residues: CASSDQNLNTEAFF.

The CDR3 protein is CSVRQGPLLNTGELFF. The CDR3 nucleotides are TGCAGCGTTCGACAGGGGCCCCTTCTGAACACCGGGGAGCTGTTTTTT. The chain recombines TRBV29-1 with TRBJ2-2; 8 bases map to TRBD1. This CDR3 is 16 amino acids long. From germline, CDR1 is SQVTM and CDR2 ANQGSEA. The V gene end was trimmed by 5 bases and the J gene end by 1 base; junction bases not matched to a gene: 9.

The chain couples TRBV4-2 to TRBJ2-6; perhaps TRBD2 as D (5 bases). This CDR3 spans 13 amino acids. The germline gives CDR1 LGHNA, CDR2 YNFKEQ. V was trimmed by 2 bases and J by 9 bases, leaving 8 bases between them. The CDR3 nucleotides are TGTGCCAGCAGCCAACGAGGGATCAACGTCCTGACTTTC. Translated, it gives CASSQRGINVLTF.

V and J are TRBV5-1 and TRBJ1-4; maybe TRBD1 (6 bases). Germline V gene data show CDR1 as SGHRS and CDR2 as YFSETQ. The V gene lost 5 bases and the J gene lost 7 bases, with 15 bases spanning the gap. The length of the CDR3 is 14 residues. CDR3 sequence reads: CASRRTVVGEKLFF. For the CDR3, the DNA is TGCGCCAGCAGACGGACAGTGGTTGGTGAAAAACTGTTTTTT.

The chain recombines TRBV28 with TRBJ2-7, with D perhaps matching TRBD2 (5 bases). This CDR3 comprises 13 residues. The germline V gene has CDR1 MDHEN and CDR2 SYDVKM. V was cut by 3 bases and J by 1 base, with 7 bases left in between. The CDR3 sequence: CASSFGRSYEQYF. The CDR3 nucleotides read TGTGCCAGCAGTTTTGGGAGATCCTACGAGCAGTACTTC.

There are a few counts of this clone. This chain links TRBV5-6 with TRBJ1-2, with D maybe TRBD1 (5 bases). The CDR3 has 12 residues. Germline V lookup: CDR1 SGHDT, CDR2 YYEEEE. Trimming took 6 bases from V and 5 from J, leaving 11 bases between them. The CDR3 spells CASTGSIYGYTF. CDR3 sequence (DNA): TGTGCCAGCACAGGGTCGATTTATGGCTACACCTTC.

Comments on this clone: The sample holds other DNA sequences that translate to the same CDR3. This chain uses TRBV28 with TRBJ2-7; weak D call: TRBD1 (6 bases). This CDR3 comprises 12 residues. V lost 2 bases and J lost 4, with 6 bases in between. The germline CDR1 and CDR2 sequences are MDHEN and SYDVKM. CDR3 in DNA: TGTGCCAGCAGTTTACAGGGGTACGAGCAGTACTTC. Encoded protein: CASSLQGYEQYF.

CDR3 residues: CSVVTARGDTQYF. CDR3 sequence (DNA): TGCAGCGTTGTGACGGCCCGAGGAGATACGCAGTATTTT. The chain recombines TRBV29-1 with TRBJ2-3; the D is unclear. Per germline, CDR1 SQVTM and CDR2 ANQGSEA. CDR3 size: 13 residues. Trimming cost V 4 bases and J 5 bases, with 13 bases left between them.

This clone is a singleton in its sample. The CDR3 spells CASSFPPTSGSNEQYF. The CDR3 DNA reads TGTGCCAGCAGTTTTCCCCCGACTAGCGGGAGTAACGAGCAGTACTTC. The J gene is TRBJ2-7, the V gene TRBV27; 12 nucleotides line up with TRBD2. Trimming cost V 3 bases and J 5 bases; bases outside gene matches: 8. The germline CDR1 and CDR2 sequences are MNHEY and SMNVEV (reference sequence). CDR3 length: 16 amino acids.